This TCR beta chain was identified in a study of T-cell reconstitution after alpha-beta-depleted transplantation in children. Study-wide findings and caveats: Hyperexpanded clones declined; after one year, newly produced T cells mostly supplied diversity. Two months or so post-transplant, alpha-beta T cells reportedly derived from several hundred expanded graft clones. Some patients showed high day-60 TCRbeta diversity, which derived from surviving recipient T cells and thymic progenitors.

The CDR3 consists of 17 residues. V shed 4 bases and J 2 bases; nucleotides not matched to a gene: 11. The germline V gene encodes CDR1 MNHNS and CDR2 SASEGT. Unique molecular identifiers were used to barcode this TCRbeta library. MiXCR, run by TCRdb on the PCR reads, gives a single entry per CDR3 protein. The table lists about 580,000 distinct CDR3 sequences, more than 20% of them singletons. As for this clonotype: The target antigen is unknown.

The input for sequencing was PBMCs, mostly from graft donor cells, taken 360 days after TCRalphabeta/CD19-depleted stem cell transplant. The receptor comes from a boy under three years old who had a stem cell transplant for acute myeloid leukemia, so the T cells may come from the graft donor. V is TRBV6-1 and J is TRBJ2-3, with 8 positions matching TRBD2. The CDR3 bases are TGTGCCAGCAGTGGCCGCCTCGCGGGGGGATCCACAGATACGCAGTATTTT. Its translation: CASSGRLAGGSTDTQYF.